These T cell receptor beta chains were read from a single sample in a study of CD8+CD57+ T cells in acquired aplastic anemia. Each CDR3 protein is one row after TCRdb ran MiXCR on the reads. The table shows 170,000 or so distinct CDR3 sequences, with roughly 65% occurring only once. The sample comprised sorted CD4+, CD8+, or CD8+CD57+ T cells (not recorded which) from PBMCs. These receptors all stem from a human donor with aplastic anemia. CDR3s include the opening cysteine and the closing phenylalanine or tryptophan. The D gene is left open where the match is weak. Size tells how often a clone was seen (once, few, many) or the class of an expanded clone, and some rows leave it out.

>many|TRBJ2-7|TRBV7-9|TRBD2|14
CASSLGGGAYEQYF
TGTGCCAGCAGTCTCGGGGGGGGGGCTTACGAGCAGTACTTC
>-|TRBJ1-1|TRBV25-1|-|11
CASSESGEAFF
TGTGCCAGCAGTGAATCGGGGGAAGCTTTCTTT
>-|TRBJ2-1|TRBV5-1|TRBD2|19
CASSLGIAGGRSSYNEQFF
TGCGCCAGCAGCTTGGGAATAGCGGGGGGAAGGAGCTCCTACAATGAGCAGTTCTTC
>-|TRBJ2-1|TRBV7-9|-|13
CASKEGVYNEQFF
TGTGCCAGCAAAGAGGGGGTTTACAATGAGCAGTTCTTC
>-|TRBJ2-5|TRBV7-9|TRBD1|15
CASSYLQGAEETQYF
TGTGCCAGCAGCTACCTACAGGGGGCGGAGGAGACCCAGTACTTC
>few|TRBJ2-1|TRBV7-9|-|15
CASSLSRPIYNEQFF
TGTGCCAGCAGCTTAAGTCGCCCTATTTACAATGAGCAGTTCTTC
>-|TRBJ2-2|TRBV12-3/TRBV12-4|-|18
CASSLEALGGLYTGELFF
TGTGCCAGCAGTTTAGAAGCGTTGGGGGGCCTCTACACCGGGGAGCTGTTTTTT
>many|TRBJ1-5|TRBV12-3/TRBV12-4|TRBD1|13
CASSAGGNQPQHF
TGTGCCAGCAGCGCAGGGGGTAATCAGCCCCAGCATTTT
>-|TRBJ1-1|TRBV7-9|-|13
CASTDLGFTEAFF
TGTGCCAGCACCGACCTGGGGTTCACTGAAGCTTTCTTT
>few|TRBJ2-5|TRBV7-8|-|16
CASSMGLSNTAETQYF
TGTGCCAGCAGCATGGGTTTGAGCAACACAGCAGAGACCCAGTACTTC
>once|TRBJ2-7|TRBV19|-|17
CASSSGHVAGIAYEQYF
TGTGCCAGTAGTAGCGGACACGTGGCAGGGATTGCCTACGAGCAGTACTTC
>few|TRBJ1-1|TRBV7-9|-|15
CASSLQTGHGTEAFF
TGTGCCAGCAGCCTACAGACGGGCCACGGAACTGAGGCTTTCTTT
>-|TRBJ1-5|TRBV2|TRBD1|13
CASSGTGDQPQHF
TGTGCCAGCAGCGGTACAGGGGATCAGCCCCAGCATTTT
>once|TRBJ2-7|TRBV7-2|-|16
CASSLRGGLTSYEQYF
TGTGCCAGCAGCCTAAGAGGTGGCCTTACCTCCTACGAGCAGTACTTC
>-|TRBJ1-2|TRBV15|-|15
CATSRSGLGRYGYTF
TGTGCCACCAGCAGATCGGGACTAGGACGGTATGGCTACACCTTC
>-|TRBJ2-7|TRBV11-2|-|13
CASSLENPVEQYF
TGTGCCAGCAGCTTAGAAAACCCCGTGGAGCAGTACTTC
>-|TRBJ2-5|TRBV20-1|-|14
CSARDSQGQETQYF
TGCAGTGCTAGAGATTCCCAGGGACAAGAGACCCAGTACTTC
>-|TRBJ2-2|TRBV29-1|-|13
CSVIGRDTGELFF
TGCAGCGTTATCGGCAGGGACACCGGGGAGCTGTTTTTT
>-|TRBJ2-2|TRBV12-3/TRBV12-4|TRBD1|18
CASRDEFWDRGDTGELFF
TGTGCCAGCAGGGATGAGTTTTGGGACAGGGGTGACACCGGGGAGCTGTTTTTT
>-|TRBJ1-4|TRBV7-3|TRBD1|14
CASSSRQGDEKLFF
TGTGCCAGCAGCTCTCGACAGGGGGATGAAAAACTGTTTTTT
>many|TRBJ2-3|TRBV2|-|17
CASSEATTTLFTDTQYF
TGTGCCAGCAGTGAAGCGACGACTACCCTCTTCACAGATACGCAGTATTTT
>-|TRBJ2-3|TRBV20-1|-|15
CSAPSGTGSTDTQYF
TGCAGTGCCCCGTCCGGAACAGGTAGCACAGATACGCAGTATTTT
>-|TRBJ1-1|TRBV20-1|-|13
CSARDLVTYQAFF
TGCAGTGCTAGAGATTTAGTTACCTATCAAGCTTTCTTT
>-|TRBJ2-7|TRBV20-1|TRBD1|15
CSARIGTGGSYEQYF
TGCAGTGCTAGAATAGGGACAGGGGGTTCCTACGAGCAGTACTTC
>-|TRBJ1-4|TRBV7-2|-|15
CASSRRLQVDEKLFF
TGTGCCAGCAGCCGACGGCTCCAAGTGGATGAAAAACTGTTTTTT
>-|TRBJ1-2|TRBV4-2|-|14
CASSLGGSNYGYTF
TGTGCCAGCAGCTTAGGAGGGTCTAACTATGGCTACACCTTC
>-|TRBJ1-3|TRBV19|-|13
CASKPGQVDTIYF
TGTGCCAGCAAACCGGGCCAGGTCGACACCATATATTTT
>many|TRBJ1-2|TRBV20-1|TRBD1|15
CSARDRDREIYGYTF
TGCAGTGCTAGAGATAGGGACAGGGAAATCTATGGCTACACCTTC
>-|TRBJ1-6|TRBV2|-|16
CASSEPGGRGGSPLHF
TGTGCCAGCAGTGAACCAGGAGGGAGGGGAGGATCACCCCTCCACTTT
>many|TRBJ2-3|TRBV15|TRBD1|16
CATSRLPRTGVDTQYF
TGTGCCACCAGCAGACTCCCCCGGACAGGTGTAGATACGCAGTATTTT
>-|TRBJ2-3|TRBV7-2|TRBD1|16
CASSPWTGTLTDTQYF
TGTGCCAGCAGCCCGTGGACAGGGACCCTCACAGATACGCAGTATTTT
>-|TRBJ2-7|TRBV4-1|TRBD2|16
CASSPPPGLAGEKQYF
TGCGCCAGCAGCCCTCCTCCGGGACTAGCGGGAGAAAAGCAGTACTTC
>-|TRBJ1-1|TRBV6-5|-|14
CASSPRDILRSAFF
TGTGCCAGCAGTCCCCGGGACATCCTCCGTTCGGCTTTCTTT
>-|TRBJ2-1|TRBV12-3/TRBV12-4|TRBD1|14
CASKTGTVYNEQFF
TGTGCCAGCAAAACCGGGACAGTCTACAATGAGCAGTTCTTC
>few|TRBJ2-7|TRBV9|-|14
CASSSRDLPYEQYF
TGTGCCAGCAGCTCCCGGGACTTACCCTACGAGCAGTACTTC
>few|TRBJ2-7|TRBV5-8|TRBD1|14
CASSFDRAGYEQYF
TGTGCCAGCAGCTTCGACAGGGCAGGCTACGAGCAGTACTTC
>-|TRBJ2-7|TRBV7-7|-|14
CASSPVSGSYEQYF
TGTGCTAGTAGCCCCGTTTCCGGGTCCTACGAGCAGTACTTC
>-|TRBJ2-5|TRBV20-1|TRBD2|15
CSARGTSAFVETQYF
TGCAGTGCTAGAGGGACTAGTGCCTTTGTTGAGACCCAGTACTTC
>many|TRBJ2-3|TRBV7-9|-|13
CASSAGSTDTQYF
TGTGCCAGCAGCGCGGGGAGCACAGATACGCAGTATTTT
>once|TRBJ2-7|TRBV15|-|17
CATSRNWGTDGPYEQYF
TGTGCCACCAGCAGAAATTGGGGGACGGATGGGCCCTACGAGCAGTACTTC
>many|TRBJ2-1|TRBV24-1|TRBD2|14
CATDSGGLYNEQFF
TGTGCCACCGACAGCGGGGGGCTCTACAATGAGCAGTTCTTC